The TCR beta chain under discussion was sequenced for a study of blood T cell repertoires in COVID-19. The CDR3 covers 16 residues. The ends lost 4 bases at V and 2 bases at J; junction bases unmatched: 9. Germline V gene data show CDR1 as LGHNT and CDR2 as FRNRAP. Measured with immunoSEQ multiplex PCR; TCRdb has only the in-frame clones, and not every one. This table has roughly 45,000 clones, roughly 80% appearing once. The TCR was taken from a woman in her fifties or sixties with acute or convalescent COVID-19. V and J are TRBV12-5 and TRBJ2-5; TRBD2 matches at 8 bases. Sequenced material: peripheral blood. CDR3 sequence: CASGSLLGGGQETQYF. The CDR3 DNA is TGTGCTAGTGGTTCCCTTCTCGGGGGGGGTCAAGAGACCCAGTACTTC.